Below, 17 T cell receptor beta chains from the same sample are listed, as sequenced in a study of blood T cell repertoires in COVID-19. Profiling relied on immunoSEQ multiplex PCR, and the TCRdb table lists in-frame clones only, not all of them. The sample lists a few hundred thousand clones; 92% were seen once. The material sequenced was PBMCs or T cells enriched from blood (not recorded which). The receptors originated from a woman aged 25 to 39 who had recovered from COVID-19.

This chain links TRBV6-2 or TRBV6-3 with TRBJ1-5, with D unclear. This CDR3 contains 15 residues. Germline V CDR1 and CDR2: MNHEY, SVGEGT. V dropped 5 bases and J dropped 7 bases, with 18 bases sitting between them. The CDR3 sequence is CASSPPGSPWQPQHF. In nucleotides, the CDR3 is TGTGCCAGCAGTCCACCCGGGTCCCCCTGGCAGCCCCAGCATTTT.

CDR3 nucleotides: TGTGCCAGCAGCCCCATCCTTGAGCAGCCCCAGCATTTT. It specifies CASSPILEQPQHF. This chain links TRBV7-2 with TRBJ1-5; unclear D gene. V lost 5 bases and J 7 bases, leaving 12 bases between the germline ends. Germline loops: CDR1 SGHTA, CDR2 FQGNSA. The CDR3 totals 13 residues.

The CDR3 bases are TGTGCCAGCAGCACTGAAAATTCACCCCTCCACTTT. Translated: CASSTENSPLHF. The chain recombines TRBV11-2 with TRBJ1-6; D is uncertain. The CDR3 is 12 residues long. CDR1 is SGHAT and CDR2 is FQNNGV in the germline V gene. V lost 5 bases, J lost 7 bases, and 6 bases lay in between.

The J gene is TRBJ2-3, the V gene TRBV6-1; D is perhaps TRBD2 (5 bases). Between the trimmed V and J ends, which lost 2 bases and 4 bases, there was a span of 13 bases. Germline V lookup: CDR1 MNHNS, CDR2 SASEGT. The CDR3 loop spans 15 amino acids. This chain's CDR3 is CASSENLASPDTQYF. CDR3 bases: TGTGCCAGCAGTGAAAATCTGGCTAGCCCAGATACGCAGTATTTT.

This rearrangement joins TRBV28 to TRBJ1-4; weak D call: TRBD1 (5 bases). V was clipped by 8 bases and J by 3 bases, with 10 bases between them. Germline V lookup: CDR1 MDHEN, CDR2 SYDVKM. The CDR3 runs 13 residues. CDR3 in amino acids: CASWGGANEKLFF. The CDR3 DNA reads as TGTGCCAGCTGGGGGGGGGCTAATGAAAAACTGTTTTTT.

The sample holds one count of this clone. The genes are TRBV11-3 and TRBJ2-1, with 9 nucleotides matching TRBD1. The V gene's germline CDR1 is SGHNT and CDR2 YENEEA. This CDR3 region has 15 residues. With 3 bases clipped from V and 9 bases from J, the junction kept 9 bases outside the gene matches. The CDR3 protein is CASSFGTGWISEQFF. The CDR3 nucleotides are TGTGCCAGCAGCTTTGGGACAGGGTGGATCAGTGAGCAGTTCTTC.

V gene TRBV4-2 combines with J gene TRBJ2-7, with D possibly matching TRBD2 (5 bases). The CDR3 is made up of 20 amino acids. The V end lost 4 bases, the J end lost 2 bases, and 30 bases lay between the germline ends. CDR1 is LGHNA and CDR2 is YNFKEQ in the germline V gene. The CDR3 DNA follows: TGTGCCAGCAGCCCACTCGGGGTCGGTGGGCGATATTTTAGCCCCTACGAGCAGTACTTC. As protein: CASSPLGVGGRYFSPYEQYF.

J is TRBJ2-7 and V is TRBV11-3, with TRBD2 as a possible D gene (6 bases). This CDR3 contains 14 residues. Trimming stripped 3 bases from V and 1 base from J, with 10 bases between. Per the germline V gene, CDR1 is SGHNT and CDR2 is YENEEA. DNA for the CDR3: TGTGCCAGCAGCTTCGGCGGGAAATCCTACGAGCAGTACTTC. Translated: CASSFGGKSYEQYF.

Of note for this clone: Within the sample, other DNA sequences also encode this same CDR3. V and J are TRBV7-2 and TRBJ1-1; D is ambiguous. The CDR3 consists of 13 residues. Deletions cut 1 base from V and 1 base from J, with 4 bases between. Per the germline V gene, CDR1 is SGHTA and CDR2 is FQGNSA. The CDR3 sequence: CASSLGRNTEAFF. CDR3 sequence (DNA): TGTGCCAGCAGCTTAGGCAGGAACACTGAAGCTTTCTTT. Full variable domain (rest looked up from reference TRBV7-2 and TRBJ1-1): GAGVSQSPSNKVTEKGKDVELRCDPISGHTALYWYRQSLGQGLEFLIYFQGNSAPDKSGLPSDRFSAERTGGSVSTLTIQRTQQEDSAVYLCASSLGRNTEAFFGQGTRLTVV.

Comment on this clone: An end of the junction differs from the germline gene, which may be a read error. The V call is TRBV6-2 or TRBV6-3, the J call TRBJ1-1, with TRBD1 matching 8 bases. Germline lookup yields CDR1 MNHEY and CDR2 SVGEGT. The CDR3 sequence is 15 residues long. The CDR3 loop reads CASTPMTGENSDAFF. The CDR3, as DNA: TGTGCCAGCACCCCAATGACAGGGGAGAATTCTGACGCTTTCTTT.

This clone was recorded only once. The V gene is TRBV15, the J gene TRBJ2-7; no definite D call. Germline V gene lookup returns CDR1 LNHNV and CDR2 YYDKDF (reference sequence). Trimming left V 0 bases short and J 0 bases short, with 6 bases between. CDR3 length: 14 residues. The CDR3 loop is CATSRETTSYEQYF. CDR3 DNA: TGTGCCACCAGCAGAGAGACAACCTCCTACGAGCAGTACTTC.

Regarding this clone: Other DNA sequences of this sample code for an identical CDR3. This sequence joins TRBV5-1 and TRBJ2-5; 10 nucleotides line up with TRBD1. The V and J ends lost 3 bases and 4 bases, in that order; junction bases with no gene match: 3. The CDR3 is 14 residues long. Per the germline V gene, CDR1 is SGHRS and CDR2 is YFSETQ. The CDR3 here is CASSWGQGSETQYF. As DNA, the CDR3 is TGCGCCAGCAGCTGGGGACAGGGGTCAGAGACCCAGTACTTC.

The table lists this clone with a few counts. The chain uses TRBV4-1 and TRBJ2-1; tentative D call: TRBD2 (5 bases). The CDR3 covers 13 residues. Germline V gene lookup returns CDR1 MGHRA and CDR2 YSYEKL. The V gene lost 1 base and the J gene lost 8 bases, with 9 bases spanning the gap. CDR3 sequence (DNA): TGCGCCAGCAGCCAAGCTGGAGGCGATGAGCAGTTCTTC. It translates to CASSQAGGDEQFF.

The J gene is TRBJ2-5, the V gene TRBV5-1; a possible D gene is TRBD1 (6 bases). Germline CDR1 is SGHRS and CDR2 is YFSETQ. CDR3 length: 14 amino acids. Trimming shortened V by 4 bases and J by 6 bases, and 16 bases separated the two germline ends. The chain's CDR3 is CASSRDRGGKTQYF. The CDR3 region has the DNA TGCGCCAGCAGCAGAGACAGAGGGGGAAAGACCCAGTACTTC.

The J gene is TRBJ2-7, the V gene TRBV5-1, with 9 bases identical to TRBD2. Germline V lookup: CDR1 SGHRS, CDR2 YFSETQ. The CDR3 consists of 15 residues. The junction had 3 bases not matched to a gene; V was cut back by 0 bases and J by 2 bases. CDR3 sequence (DNA): TGCGCCAGCAGCTTGGAGACTAGCGGTACCTACGAGCAGTACTTC. Encoded protein: CASSLETSGTYEQYF. Drawing the rest from reference TRBV5-1 and TRBJ2-7, the complete variable domain is KAGVTQTPRYLIKTRGQQVTLSCSPISGHRSVSWYQQTPGQGLQFLFEYFSETQRNKGNFPGRFSGRQFSNSRSEMNVSTLELGDSALYLCASSLETSGTYEQYFGPGTRLTVT.

The gene calls are TRBV18 and TRBJ1-1; 9 bases are a match to TRBD1. Germline values: CDR1 KGHSH, CDR2 LQKENI. This CDR3 has 13 residues. V lost 6 bases, J lost 7 bases, and 6 bases stayed unmatched. CDR3 coding DNA: TGTGCCAGCTCGAACAGGGGGCTCGGTGAAGCTTTCTTT. It is translated as CASSNRGLGEAFF.

DNA for the CDR3: TGCAGTGCCCGTGTAGACTATGGCTACACCTTC. Its translation is CSARVDYGYTF. The genes are TRBV20-1 and TRBJ1-2; D gene uncertain. CDR3 length: 11 residues. Germline V CDR1 and CDR2: DFQATT, SNEGSKA (reference sequence). The V end lost 6 bases, the J end lost 3 bases, and 8 bases lay between the germline ends.